This TCR beta chain was captured by sequencing in a study of sequential checkpoint blockade in melanoma. Study as a whole: Both treatment sequences were followed by maintenance nivolumab.

Germline V lookup: CDR1 LNHDA, CDR2 SQIVND (reference sequence). This CDR3 comprises 16 residues. TCRdb's table, derived via immunoSEQ multiplex PCR, lists solely in-frame clones and lacks some. The data contain some 6,000 clones, about 90% of them singletons. Regarding treatment: randomized to nivolumab then ipilimumab (arm A) or the reverse (arm B). From thawed PBMCs, live CD3+CD8+ cells negative for CD19 and CD56 were sorted. The specimen comprised CD8+ T cells sorted from blood (inferred from file names), sampled from a patient given nivolumab and ipilimumab in sequence. The receptor's source is a human donor with melanoma. V usage is TRBV19 and J usage is TRBJ2-5, with 7 bases fitting TRBD1. The J call could be wrong; TRBJ2-7 is a better fit for the DNA end. As DNA, the CDR3 is TGTGCCAGTAGTATTGGGACCTGGGGACAGACCTACGAGCAGTACTTC. Amino acid sequence: CASSIGTWGQTYEQYF.